This T cell receptor (beta chain) is drawn from a study of blood T cell repertoires in COVID-19. The assay was immunoSEQ multiplex PCR, and TCRdb's table has in-frame clones only and misses some. The table records around 200,000 clones, 84% of them present only once. This clone has just a few counts. This receptor was obtained from an older woman with COVID-19, enrolled during active disease. The sequencing input was peripheral blood.

CDR3 protein: CAWSVSVGVRQPQHF. For the CDR3, the DNA is TGTGCCTGGAGTGTTAGCGTCGGGGTGAGACAGCCCCAGCATTTT. J is TRBJ1-5 and V is TRBV30; no reliable D call. The CDR3 loop spans 15 amino acids. Germline V gene sequence: CDR1 GTSNPN, CDR2 SVGIG (reference sequence). The ends were cut back, 0 bases at V and 7 bases at J, with 16 bases in the middle. Filled out from reference TRBV30 and TRBJ1-5, the complete variable domain reads SQTIHQWPATLVQPVGSPLSLECTVEGTSNPNLYWYRQAAGRGLQLLFYSVGIGQISSEVPQNLSASRPQDRQFILSSKKLLLSDSGFYLCAWSVSVGVRQPQHFGDGTRLSIL.